The 10 T cell receptor beta chains in this list originate from one sample, sequenced in a study of T cell repertoires in cytomegalovirus infection. MiXCR, applied by TCRdb to the reads, yields one record per CDR3 protein. This repertoire shows roughly 860,000 distinct CDR3 sequences, 32% found once; its top ten account for 9.5% to 15%. These receptors' targets are unknown. The sample here was cultured CD8+ T cells from PBMCs, taken from culture after CMV antigen stimulation. Every receptor here comes from a human donor in good health (CMV status not recorded). Some clones in this sample may be carry-over from other donors' samples.

There are many counts of this clonotype. The rearrangement uses TRBV6-5 and TRBJ2-3; D gene uncertain. This CDR3 has 13 amino acids. The V and J ends lost 2 bases and 4 bases respectively, with 7 bases between them. From germline, CDR1 is MNHEY and CDR2 SVGAGI. In DNA form, the CDR3 reads TGTGCCAGCAGTTACAACCGGGCAGATACGCAGTATTTT. The encoded protein is CASSYNRADTQYF.

This clonotype was observed a few times. The CDR3 loop is CATSRWDTAYEQYV. CDR3 nucleotides: TGTGCCACCAGCCGCTGGGACACGGCCTACGAGCAGTACGTC. The chain carries TRBV15 and TRBJ2-7, with TRBD1 as a possible D gene (6 bases). V gave up 5 bases and J gave up 2 bases, with 13 bases separating them. The CDR3 covers 14 residues. Germline values: CDR1 LNHNV, CDR2 YYDKDF (reference sequence).

This chain joins TRBV14 and TRBJ1-1; maybe TRBD1 (6 bases). The CDR3 runs 15 residues. Germline CDR1 SGHDN, CDR2 FVKESK. Trimming took off 4 bases at V and 4 bases at J, with 16 bases between the two ends. CDR3 bases: TGTGCCAGCAGCCCCCTTGGGCAGGGGCGCACTGAAGCTTTCTTT. Translating it yields CASSPLGQGRTEAFF.

The CDR3 nucleotides are TGCGCCAGCAGCTTTTTCCAGGGGGCTGACACTGAAGCTTTCTTT. Its translation: CASSFFQGADTEAFF. The chain carries TRBV4-1 and TRBJ1-1; 8 nucleotides match TRBD1. The CDR3 extends over 15 amino acids. CDR1 MGHRA and CDR2 YSYEKL come from the germline V gene. The junction had 8 bases not matched to a gene; V was cut back by 5 bases and J by 3 bases.

In regard to this clonotype: One base away lies a much larger clone, so this may be a sequencing read error. The chain is built from TRBV7-8 and TRBJ2-5; the match to TRBD2 covers 10 bases. Germline V CDR1 and CDR2: SGHVS, FQNEAQ. The CDR3 contains 14 residues. For the CDR3, the DNA is TGTGCCAGCAGCATCCGGACTAGCGGAGAGACCCGGTACTTC. Protein: CASSIRTSGETRYF.

This clonotype showed up just a few times. This chain connects TRBV12-3 or TRBV12-4 to TRBJ1-1; D ambiguous. CDR3 length: 11 residues. The germline V and J ends were trimmed by 7 bases and 5 bases, with 8 bases remaining between them. CDR3 DNA: TGTGCCAGCAAAATGGGAACTGAAGCTTTCTTT. Its protein product is CASKMGTEAFF.

In its sample, this clonotype was seen many times. The chain carries TRBV4-2 and TRBJ1-6; D is ambiguous. The germline gives CDR1 LGHNA, CDR2 YNFKEQ. The length of the CDR3 is 14 residues. V lost 0 bases and J lost 10, with 10 bases in between. This CDR3 is CASSQEKGRSPLHF. CDR3 DNA sequence: TGTGCCAGCAGCCAAGAGAAGGGTAGATCACCCCTCCACTTT.

The CDR3 coding sequence is TGTGCCACCAGCAACCAAGCGGGGGGCCCAGATACGCAGTATTTT. It encodes CATSNQAGGPDTQYF. This rearrangement joins TRBV15 to TRBJ2-3, with TRBD2 matching over 9 bases. J was trimmed by 4 bases and V by 4 bases; bases with no gene match: 6. CDR1 LNHNV and CDR2 YYDKDF come from the germline V gene (reference sequence). The length of the CDR3 is 15 residues.

This clonotype was found many times. V is TRBV7-2 and J is TRBJ2-1; TRBD2 matches at 15 bases. CDR3 length: 17 residues. The junction had 5 bases not matched to a gene; V was cut back by 4 bases and J by 4 bases. Per germline, CDR1 SGHTA and CDR2 FQGNSA. The DNA of the CDR3 is TGTGCCAGCAGCTCAGGACTAGCGGGGGGGGGGTACAATGAGCAGTTCTTC. Translated: CASSSGLAGGGYNEQFF. Filled out from reference TRBV7-2 and TRBJ2-1, the complete variable domain reads GAGVSQSPSNKVTEKGKDVELRCDPISGHTALYWYRQSLGQGLEFLIYFQGNSAPDKSGLPSDRFSAERTGGSVSTLTIQRTQQEDSAVYLCASSSGLAGGGYNEQFFGPGTRLTVL.

The V call is TRBV4-1, the J call TRBJ1-4; D might be TRBD1 (5 bases). The CDR3 loop spans 12 amino acids. Germline V lookup: CDR1 MGHRA, CDR2 YSYEKL. Trimming took off 0 bases at V and 11 bases at J, with 7 bases between the two ends. CDR3 nucleotide sequence: TGCGCCAGCAGCCAAGAGTGGGGGAAACTGTTTTTT. It encodes CASSQEWGKLFF.